This T cell receptor beta chain was recorded in a study of regulatory and conventional T cells in RAG deficiency. Findings and limits, study-wide: In Omenn syndrome, Treg and Tconv repertoires overlapped >85%.

Per the germline V gene, CDR1 is MNHNS and CDR2 is SASEGT. This CDR3 is 17 amino acids long. Germline trimming cut 0 bases from V and 1 base from J; bases unmatched to any gene: 8. Blood CD4+ CD25-low CD127-high conventional T cells supplied the genomic DNA template. The table lists this clone with a count of one. No antigen is known for it. TCRdb keeps only in-frame clones here, not all; method: immunoSEQ multiplex PCR. The sample lists about 46,000 clones; about nine tenths were seen once. The same data also contributed to another study, on regulatory T cells. Turning to that study: The PCR used 52 TRBV and 13 TRBJ primers.

The sequencing sample was made of CD4+ effector T cells sorted from blood. The V and J genes are TRBV6-1 and TRBJ1-2; 7 bases are a match to TRBD1. The clonotype was recovered from a human donor in good health. The CDR3 DNA reads as TGTGCCAGCAGTGAAGCGCTTCGGGCAGGGGGTAACTATGGCTACACCTTC. This gives the protein CASSEALRAGGNYGYTF.